Given below is one T cell receptor beta chain in context. The data stem from a study of blood T cell repertoires in COVID-19. Across the study: Some COVID-19 samples were acute and others convalescent; all came from the United States, Italy and Spain.

Seattle patients were enrolled while actively infected and followed longitudinally. Original processing notes: Researchers report that nucleated cell counts were estimated from reference gene primer amplification. Clones were sequenced by immunoSEQ multiplex PCR, and TCRdb holds only the in-frame ones, with some missing. For V, J and clone size, that table is used; D and trimming come from the DNA. The sample has around 250,000 clones; 86% are singletons. This CDR3 spans 14 amino acids. V lost 6 bases, J lost 1 base, and 4 bases stayed unmatched. Germline-derived CDR1 and CDR2 are MNHNY and SVGAGI (reference sequence).

The gene calls are TRBV6-6 and TRBJ2-7; 9 bases fit TRBD1. Sequences were obtained from peripheral blood. The source of this sequence is a woman of 80 years or more with COVID-19, enrolled during active disease. The CDR3 DNA is TGTGCCAGCAGCAAGGGACAGGGATCCTACGAGCAGTACTTC. Its translation: CASSKGQGSYEQYF.